A selection of T cell receptor beta chains follows, all from one sample in a study of blood T cell repertoires in COVID-19. Using immunoSEQ multiplex PCR, the repertoire was profiled, and TCRdb retains in-frame clones only, with some absent. The table shows about 170,000 clones, with more than 75% occurring only once. Sequenced material: peripheral blood. These TCRs come from a man aged 18 to 30 with COVID-19, enrolled during active disease. Each CDR3 is given with its conserved first and last residue. Each record gives: J gene, V gene, D gene, clone size, CDR3 length, CDR3 DNA, CDR3 protein. A D gene is named only where the DNA matches it firmly. Not all rows give a size; the values are once, few, many and, for expanded clones, a class.

J: TRBJ2-3; V: TRBV11-1; D: -; size: -; length: 15; DNA: TGTGCCAGCAGCCTCGGTCCAGGTAGCACAGATACGCAGTATTTT; CDR3: CASSLGPGSTDTQYF
J: TRBJ2-1; V: TRBV10-2; D: TRBD2; size: -; length: 14; DNA: TGCGCCAGCAGTGATGGTAGCGGGAGCGGGGAGCAGTTCTTC; CDR3: CASSDGSGSGEQFF
J: TRBJ1-1; V: TRBV6-5; D: -; size: -; length: 11; DNA: TGTGCCACCCATTCTCAGACTGAAGCTTTCTTT; CDR3: CATHSQTEAFF
J: TRBJ1-2; V: TRBV19; D: -; size: once; length: 12; DNA: TGTGCCAGTAGTCCCGGAGTGAATGGCTACACCTTC; CDR3: CASSPGVNGYTF
J: TRBJ2-7; V: TRBV19; D: -; size: -; length: 14; DNA: TGTGCCAGTAGTAGACAGGTTCACTCCTACGAGCAGTACTTC; CDR3: CASSRQVHSYEQYF
J: TRBJ2-7; V: TRBV11-3; D: -; size: once; length: 13; DNA: TGTGCCAGCAGCGTTGACAGGAGTTACGAGCAGTACTTC; CDR3: CASSVDRSYEQYF
J: TRBJ2-2; V: TRBV5-6; D: -; size: -; length: 15; DNA: TGTGCCAGCACGCTTGGGGCGGCGAACACCGGGGAGCTGTTTTTT; CDR3: CASTLGAANTGELFF
J: TRBJ2-7; V: TRBV28; D: TRBD2; size: -; length: 14; DNA: TGTGCCAGCAGTCCGGGACTAGCAGCCTACGAGCAGTACTTC; CDR3: CASSPGLAAYEQYF
J: TRBJ1-3; V: TRBV7-8; D: TRBD1; size: -; length: 19; DNA: TGTGCCAGCAGCTTAGGTTCTGGGACAGGGGGCAAACCTGGAAACACCATATATTTT; CDR3: CASSLGSGTGGKPGNTIYF
J: TRBJ1-3; V: TRBV2; D: -; size: -; length: 16; DNA: TGTGCCAGCAGAAGGGACTCCATTTCAATGAGAAACACCATATATTTT; CDR3: CASRRDSISMRNTIYF
J: TRBJ1-1; V: TRBV7-9; D: -; size: once; length: 14; DNA: TGTGCCAGCAGCTCCTTCAGGGAGAACACTGAAGCTTTCTTT; CDR3: CASSSFRENTEAFF
J: TRBJ1-2; V: TRBV6-5; D: TRBD1; size: few; length: 12; DNA: TGTGCCAGCGGGGACAGGGCCTATGGCTACACCTTC; CDR3: CASGDRAYGYTF
J: TRBJ2-2; V: TRBV24-1; D: TRBD1; size: -; length: 15; DNA: TGTGCCACCAGTAGAAGGGGGCAGGAGAACGGGGAGCTGTTTTTT; CDR3: CATSRRGQENGELFF
J: TRBJ1-1; V: TRBV11-2; D: -; size: -; length: 16; DNA: TGTGCCAGCAGCCCGAGCCCCTTCAGGGAGAACACTGAAGCTTTCTTT; CDR3: CASSPSPFRENTEAFF
J: TRBJ1-2; V: TRBV15; D: -; size: -; length: 13; DNA: TGTGCCACCAGCAGAGGGGCTGGCTATGGCTACACCTTC; CDR3: CATSRGAGYGYTF
J: TRBJ2-1; V: TRBV6-5; D: -; size: -; length: 13; DNA: TGTGCCAGCAGTCTTACTGGGGGGACTGAGCAGTTCTTC; CDR3: CASSLTGGTEQFF
J: TRBJ1-5; V: TRBV27; D: TRBD1; size: -; length: 14; DNA: TGTGCCAGCAGCCCCGGGACAGGCAATCAGCCCCAGCATTTT; CDR3: CASSPGTGNQPQHF
J: TRBJ2-7; V: TRBV30; D: TRBD1; size: -; length: 13; DNA: TGTGCCGGGGCCGGGACAGGGGCGAATGAGCAGTACTTC; CDR3: CAGAGTGANEQYF
J: TRBJ2-7; V: TRBV9; D: TRBD2; size: -; length: 15; DNA: TGTGCCAGCAGCGCAACTAGCGGCAACACCTACGAGCAGTACTTC; CDR3: CASSATSGNTYEQYF
J: TRBJ1-4; V: TRBV5-1; D: TRBD1; size: -; length: 17; DNA: TGCGCCAGCAGCTTGGGAGGATCGGGACAGTCTAATGAAAAACTGTTTTTT; CDR3: CASSLGGSGQSNEKLFF
J: TRBJ2-7; V: TRBV24-1; D: -; size: -; length: 15; DNA: TGTGCCACCAGTGACCCCGACTCGAGCTCCTACGAGCAGTACTTC; CDR3: CATSDPDSSSYEQYF
J: TRBJ1-1; V: TRBV29-1; D: -; size: -; length: 13; DNA: TGCAGCGTCCACCCGAGATTGCAACCTGAAGCTTTCTTT; CDR3: CSVHPRLQPEAFF
J: TRBJ1-2; V: TRBV10-2; D: TRBD1; size: -; length: 15; DNA: TGCGCCAGCAGTCAGACAGGGGGCGCTGGCTATGGCTACACCTTC; CDR3: CASSQTGGAGYGYTF
J: TRBJ1-2; V: TRBV12-5; D: TRBD1; size: -; length: 14; DNA: TGTGCTAGTGGTTTGCGCCGGGACAGGGTCGGCTACACCTTC; CDR3: CASGLRRDRVGYTF
J: TRBJ2-7; V: TRBV14; D: TRBD1; size: -; length: 15; DNA: TGTGCCAGCAGCAAAACGACAGGGGGCTTTCACGAGCAGTACTTC; CDR3: CASSKTTGGFHEQYF
J: TRBJ2-2; V: TRBV28; D: -; size: -; length: 20; DNA: TGTGCCAGCAGACGAAATTACAGGCTTGCCGTAAGGGAGGTCGCCGGGGAGCTGTTTTTT; CDR3: CASRRNYRLAVREVAGELFF
J: TRBJ2-5; V: TRBV5-1; D: -; size: -; length: 15; DNA: TGCGCCAGCACCTATGTAGGGACTGTCCAAGAGACCCAGTACTTC; CDR3: CASTYVGTVQETQYF
J: TRBJ2-5; V: TRBV10-2; D: -; size: -; length: 17; DNA: TGCGCCAGCTCCGACATGGGGGCGTTGGGGCCCCAAGAGACCCAGTACTTC; CDR3: CASSDMGALGPQETQYF
J: TRBJ1-1; V: TRBV2; D: -; size: -; length: 11; DNA: TGTGCCAGCGAGGTGGTCAGGGCAGCTTTCTTT; CDR3: CASEVVRAAFF
J: TRBJ1-5; V: TRBV6-2/TRBV6-3; D: -; size: -; length: 16; DNA: TGTGCCAGCAGTTACGGGGGCAACGGTCCAAATCAGCCCCAGCATTTT; CDR3: CASSYGGNGPNQPQHF
J: TRBJ1-3; V: TRBV7-4; D: TRBD1; size: -; length: 18; DNA: TGTGCCAGCAGCTTAAATAGAGCAGGGGGCCTTTCTGGAAACACCATATATTTT; CDR3: CASSLNRAGGLSGNTIYF
J: TRBJ2-7; V: TRBV27; D: -; size: -; length: 12; DNA: TGTGCCAGCAAGGCGGCGACCTACGAGCAGTACTTC; CDR3: CASKAATYEQYF
J: TRBJ2-1; V: TRBV15; D: TRBD2; size: once; length: 14; DNA: TGTGCCACTCGAGGGACTAGCGGAAACAATGAGCAGTTCTTC; CDR3: CATRGTSGNNEQFF
J: TRBJ2-1; V: TRBV5-1; D: TRBD1; size: -; length: 16; DNA: TGCGCCAGCAGCTCCACCGCGGGACAGGGAGGGAATGAGCAGTTCTTC; CDR3: CASSSTAGQGGNEQFF
J: TRBJ1-1; V: TRBV10-2; D: -; size: -; length: 16; DNA: TGCGCCAGCAGCGCCCCCGACAGGCTTCGGAACACTGAAGCTTTCTTT; CDR3: CASSAPDRLRNTEAFF
J: TRBJ2-1; V: TRBV7-3; D: TRBD1; size: -; length: 17; DNA: TGTGCCAGCAGCCCAAACCACCAGGGGACAGTACACAATGAGCAGTTCTTC; CDR3: CASSPNHQGTVHNEQFF
J: TRBJ2-5; V: TRBV5-5; D: TRBD1; size: -; length: 20; DNA: TGTGCCAGCAGCTTGGAAGTCCGGACAGGGACGATCTCCCACCAAGAGACCCAGTACTTC; CDR3: CASSLEVRTGTISHQETQYF
J: TRBJ1-5; V: TRBV28; D: -; size: -; length: 15; DNA: TGTGCCAGCAGTTTACCCGGGAGGGGCAATCAGCCCCAGCATTTT; CDR3: CASSLPGRGNQPQHF
J: TRBJ1-3; V: TRBV9; D: TRBD1; size: -; length: 16; DNA: TGTGCCAGCAGCCCGCGTCCCGGGACAGGGTTTGACACCATATATTTT; CDR3: CASSPRPGTGFDTIYF
J: TRBJ1-4; V: TRBV18; D: -; size: -; length: 15; DNA: TGTGCCAGCTCACCCTCTGGACAGTATAATGAAAAACTGCTTTTT; CDR3: CASSPSGQYNEKLLF
J: TRBJ2-7; V: TRBV28; D: -; size: -; length: 9; DNA: TGTGCCAGCCTCTACGGGCAGTACTTC; CDR3: CASLYGQYF
J: TRBJ1-5; V: TRBV10-3; D: TRBD1; size: -; length: 12; DNA: TGTGCCATCGCGCAGGGGGATCAGCCCCAGCATTTT; CDR3: CAIAQGDQPQHF
J: TRBJ2-6; V: TRBV28; D: -; size: -; length: 15; DNA: TGTGCCAGCAGTCCACGGAGCTCTGGGGCCAACGTCCTGACTTTC; CDR3: CASSPRSSGANVLTF
J: TRBJ1-5; V: TRBV5-6; D: TRBD1; size: once; length: 15; DNA: TGTGCCAGCAGCTTGGCGGACAGGGAGAATCAGCCCCAGCATTTT; CDR3: CASSLADRENQPQHF
J: TRBJ2-7; V: TRBV19; D: TRBD2; size: -; length: 15; DNA: TGTGCCAGTAGGCTAGCGGGAGGGAGCTCCTACGAGCAGTACTTC; CDR3: CASRLAGGSSYEQYF
J: TRBJ1-1; V: TRBV29-1; D: -; size: -; length: 13; DNA: TGCAGCGTGTTTTCGGTCTCGAACACTGAAGCTTTCTTT; CDR3: CSVFSVSNTEAFF
J: TRBJ1-1; V: TRBV30; D: TRBD1; size: few; length: 15; DNA: TGTGCCTGGAGTCCCGAAAGGACAGGCGATACTGAAGCTTTCTTT; CDR3: CAWSPERTGDTEAFF